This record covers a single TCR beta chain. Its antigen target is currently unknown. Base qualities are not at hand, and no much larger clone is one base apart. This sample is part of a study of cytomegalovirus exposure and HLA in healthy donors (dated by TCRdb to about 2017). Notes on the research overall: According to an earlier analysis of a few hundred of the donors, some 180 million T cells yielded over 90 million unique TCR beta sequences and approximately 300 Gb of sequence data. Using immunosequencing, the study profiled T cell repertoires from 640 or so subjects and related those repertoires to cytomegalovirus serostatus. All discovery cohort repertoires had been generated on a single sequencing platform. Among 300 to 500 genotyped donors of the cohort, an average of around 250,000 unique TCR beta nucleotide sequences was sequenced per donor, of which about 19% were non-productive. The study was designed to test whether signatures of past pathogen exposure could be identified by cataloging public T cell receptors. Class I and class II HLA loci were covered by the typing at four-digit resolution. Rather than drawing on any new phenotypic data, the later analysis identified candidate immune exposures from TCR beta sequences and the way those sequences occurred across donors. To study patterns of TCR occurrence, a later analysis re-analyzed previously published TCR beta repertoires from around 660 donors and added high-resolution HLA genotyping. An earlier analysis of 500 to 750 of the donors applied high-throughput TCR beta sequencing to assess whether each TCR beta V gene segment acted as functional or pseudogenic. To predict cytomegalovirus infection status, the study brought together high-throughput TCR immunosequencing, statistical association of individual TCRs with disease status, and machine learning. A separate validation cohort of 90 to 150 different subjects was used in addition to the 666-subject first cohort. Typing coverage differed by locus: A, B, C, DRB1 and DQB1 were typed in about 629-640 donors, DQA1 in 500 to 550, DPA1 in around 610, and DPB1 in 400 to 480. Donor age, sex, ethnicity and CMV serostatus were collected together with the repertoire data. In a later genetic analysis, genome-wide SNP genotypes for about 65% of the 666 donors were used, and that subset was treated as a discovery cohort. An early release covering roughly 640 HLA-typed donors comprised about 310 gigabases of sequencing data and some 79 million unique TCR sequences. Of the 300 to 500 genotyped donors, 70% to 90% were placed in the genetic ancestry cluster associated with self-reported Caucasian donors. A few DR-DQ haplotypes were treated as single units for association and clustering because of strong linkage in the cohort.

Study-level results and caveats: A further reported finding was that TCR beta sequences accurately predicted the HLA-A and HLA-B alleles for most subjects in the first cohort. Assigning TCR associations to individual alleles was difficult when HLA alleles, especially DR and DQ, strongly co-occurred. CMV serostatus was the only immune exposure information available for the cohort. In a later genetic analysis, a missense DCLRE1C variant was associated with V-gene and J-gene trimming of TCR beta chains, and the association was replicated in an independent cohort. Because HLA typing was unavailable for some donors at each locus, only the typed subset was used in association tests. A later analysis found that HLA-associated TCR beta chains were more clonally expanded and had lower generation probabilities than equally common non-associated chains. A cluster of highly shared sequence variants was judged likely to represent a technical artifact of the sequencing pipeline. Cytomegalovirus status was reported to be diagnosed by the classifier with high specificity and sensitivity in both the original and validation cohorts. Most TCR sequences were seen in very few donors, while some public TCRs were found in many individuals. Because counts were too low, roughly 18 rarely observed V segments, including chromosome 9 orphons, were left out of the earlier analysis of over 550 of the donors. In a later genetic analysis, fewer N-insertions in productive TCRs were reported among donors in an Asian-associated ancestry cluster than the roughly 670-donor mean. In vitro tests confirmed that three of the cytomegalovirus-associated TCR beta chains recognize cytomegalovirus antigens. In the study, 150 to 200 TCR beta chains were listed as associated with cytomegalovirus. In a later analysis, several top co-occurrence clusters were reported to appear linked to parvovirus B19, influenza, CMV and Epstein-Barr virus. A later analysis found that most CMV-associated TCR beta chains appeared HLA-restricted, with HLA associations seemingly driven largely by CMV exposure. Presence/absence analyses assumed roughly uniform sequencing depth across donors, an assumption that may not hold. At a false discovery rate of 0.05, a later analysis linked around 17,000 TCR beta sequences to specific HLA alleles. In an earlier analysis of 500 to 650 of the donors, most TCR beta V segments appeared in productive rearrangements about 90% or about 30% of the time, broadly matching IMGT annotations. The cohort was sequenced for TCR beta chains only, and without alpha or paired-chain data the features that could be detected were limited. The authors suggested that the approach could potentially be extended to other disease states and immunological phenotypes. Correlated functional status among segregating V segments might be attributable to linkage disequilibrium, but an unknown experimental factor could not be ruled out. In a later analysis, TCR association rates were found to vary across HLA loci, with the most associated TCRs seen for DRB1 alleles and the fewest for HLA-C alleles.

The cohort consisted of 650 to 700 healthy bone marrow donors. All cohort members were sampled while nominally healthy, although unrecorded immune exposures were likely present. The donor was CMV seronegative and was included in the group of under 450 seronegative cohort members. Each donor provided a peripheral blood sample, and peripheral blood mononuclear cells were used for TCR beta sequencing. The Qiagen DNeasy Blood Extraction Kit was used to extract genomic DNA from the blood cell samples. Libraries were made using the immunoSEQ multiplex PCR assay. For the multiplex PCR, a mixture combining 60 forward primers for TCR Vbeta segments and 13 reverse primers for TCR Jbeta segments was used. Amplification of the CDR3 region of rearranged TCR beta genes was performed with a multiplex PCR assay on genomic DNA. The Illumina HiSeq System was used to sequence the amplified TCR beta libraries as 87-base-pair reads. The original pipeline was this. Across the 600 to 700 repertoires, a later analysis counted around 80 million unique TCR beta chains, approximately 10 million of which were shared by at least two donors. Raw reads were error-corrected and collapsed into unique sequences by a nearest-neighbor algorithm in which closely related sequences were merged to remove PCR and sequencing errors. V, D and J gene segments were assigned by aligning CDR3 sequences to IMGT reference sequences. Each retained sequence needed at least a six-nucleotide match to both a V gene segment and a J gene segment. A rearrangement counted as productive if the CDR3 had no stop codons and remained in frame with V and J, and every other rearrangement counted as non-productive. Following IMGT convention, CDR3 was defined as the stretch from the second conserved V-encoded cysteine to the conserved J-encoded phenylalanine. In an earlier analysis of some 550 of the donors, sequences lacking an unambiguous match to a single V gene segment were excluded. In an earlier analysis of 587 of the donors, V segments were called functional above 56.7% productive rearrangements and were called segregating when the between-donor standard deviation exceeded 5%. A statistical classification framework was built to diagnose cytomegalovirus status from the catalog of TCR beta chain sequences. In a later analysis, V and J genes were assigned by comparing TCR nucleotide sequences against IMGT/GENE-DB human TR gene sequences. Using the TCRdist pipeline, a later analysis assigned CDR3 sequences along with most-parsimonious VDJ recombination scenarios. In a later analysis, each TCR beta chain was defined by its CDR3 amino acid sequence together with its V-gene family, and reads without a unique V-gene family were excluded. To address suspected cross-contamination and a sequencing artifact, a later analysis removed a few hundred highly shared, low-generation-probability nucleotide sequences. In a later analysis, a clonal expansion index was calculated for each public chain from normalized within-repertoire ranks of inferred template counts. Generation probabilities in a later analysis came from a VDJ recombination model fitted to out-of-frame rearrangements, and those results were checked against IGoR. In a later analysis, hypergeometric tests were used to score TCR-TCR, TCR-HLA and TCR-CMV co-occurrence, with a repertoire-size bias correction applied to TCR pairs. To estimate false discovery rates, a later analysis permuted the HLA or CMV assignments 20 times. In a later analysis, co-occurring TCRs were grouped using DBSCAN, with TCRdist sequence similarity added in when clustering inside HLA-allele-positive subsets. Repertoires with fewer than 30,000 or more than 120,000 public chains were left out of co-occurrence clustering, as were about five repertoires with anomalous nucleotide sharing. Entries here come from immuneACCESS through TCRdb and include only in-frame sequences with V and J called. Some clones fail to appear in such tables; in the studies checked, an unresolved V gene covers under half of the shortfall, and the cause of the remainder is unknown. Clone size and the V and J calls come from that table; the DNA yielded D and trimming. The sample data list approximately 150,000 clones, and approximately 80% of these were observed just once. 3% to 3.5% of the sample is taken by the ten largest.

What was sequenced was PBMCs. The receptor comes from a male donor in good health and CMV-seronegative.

The nucleotides read TGTGCCACCTCGGGGACAGGTGTCTACGAGCAGTACTTC. Translated, it gives CATSGTGVYEQYF. The chain uses TRBV7-8 and TRBJ2-7, with TRBD1 identical over 8 junction bases. V is cut back by 10 bases and J by 3 bases, with 8 bases in the junction unmatched. The cysteine opens and the phenylalanine closes a CDR3 of 13 amino acids. Just CDR3 DNA is preserved here, 39 bases in frame from base 1. The germline V gene sets CDR1 to SGHVS and CDR2 to FQNEAQ. With the rest looked up from the reference TRBV7-8 and TRBJ2-7 genes rather than sequenced, the full variable domain is GAGVSQSPRYKVAKRGQDVALRCDPISGHVSLFWYQQALGQGPEFLTYFQNEAQLDKSGLPSDRFFAERPEGSVSTLKIQRTQQEDSAVYLCATSGTGVYEQYFGPGTRLTVT.